Below, one TCR beta chain is given with its context. What it binds is unknown. The sample is drawn from a study of blood T cells in healthy people across ages. Overall study findings and caveats: CMV infection status of these donors was not known. Versus aged donors, long-lived donors had higher diversity and more naive CD4+ cells.

Trimming cost V 6 bases and J 14 bases, with 20 bases left between them. CDR3 length: 13 amino acids. The V gene's germline CDR1 is MNHEY and CDR2 SVGAGI. Using a J-beta primer mix together with a sample-barcoded 5' primer, a second PCR was run for about 6 to 12 cycles. Researchers report that a template-switch adaptor with 12 random nucleotides tagged each cDNA molecule. Using its own MiXCR run on the 5' RACE reads, TCRdb lists one record per CDR3 protein. There are 550,000 to 800,000 distinct CDR3 sequences in the sample; approximately 29% occur only once, and 15% lies in the top ten. V usage is TRBV6-5 and J usage is TRBJ1-5; a possible D gene is TRBD1 (6 bases). The receptor's source is a woman older than 75 in good health. The source material was blood. CDR3 amino acids: CASSLTPLQGKHF. The CDR3 region has the DNA TGTGCCAGCAGCCTAACACCCCTACAGGGAAAGCATTTT.